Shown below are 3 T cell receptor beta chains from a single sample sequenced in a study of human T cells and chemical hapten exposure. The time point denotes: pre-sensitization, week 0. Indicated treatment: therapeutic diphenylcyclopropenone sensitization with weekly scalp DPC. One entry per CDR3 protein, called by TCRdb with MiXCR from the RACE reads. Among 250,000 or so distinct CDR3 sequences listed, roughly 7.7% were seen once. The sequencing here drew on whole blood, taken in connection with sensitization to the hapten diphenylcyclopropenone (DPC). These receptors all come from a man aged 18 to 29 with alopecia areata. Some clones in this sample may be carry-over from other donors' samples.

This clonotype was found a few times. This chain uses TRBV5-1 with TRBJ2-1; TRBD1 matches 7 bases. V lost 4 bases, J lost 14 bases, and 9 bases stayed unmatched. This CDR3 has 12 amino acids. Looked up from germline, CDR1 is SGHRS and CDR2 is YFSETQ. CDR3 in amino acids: CASSLIPGGEFF. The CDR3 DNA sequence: TGCGCCAGCAGCCTGATTCCAGGGGGAGAGTTCTTC. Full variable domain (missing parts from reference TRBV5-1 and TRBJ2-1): KAGVTQTPRYLIKTRGQQVTLSCSPISGHRSVSWYQQTPGQGLQFLFEYFSETQRNKGNFPGRFSGRQFSNSRSEMNVSTLELGDSALYLCASSLIPGGEFFGPGTRLTVL.

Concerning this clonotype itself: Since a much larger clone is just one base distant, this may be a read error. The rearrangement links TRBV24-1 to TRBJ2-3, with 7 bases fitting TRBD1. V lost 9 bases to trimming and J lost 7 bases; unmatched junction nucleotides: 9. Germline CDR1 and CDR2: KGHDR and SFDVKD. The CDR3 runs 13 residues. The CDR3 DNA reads TGTGCCACCGGGGGACAGAGGAGAAATACGCAGTATTTT. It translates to CATGGQRRNTQYF.

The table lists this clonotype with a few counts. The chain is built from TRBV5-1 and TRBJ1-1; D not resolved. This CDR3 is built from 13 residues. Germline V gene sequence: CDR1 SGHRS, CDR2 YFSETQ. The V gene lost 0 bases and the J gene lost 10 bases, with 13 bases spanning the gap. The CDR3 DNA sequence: TGCGCCAGCAGCTTGGGAGACCCTTTTGTAGCTTTCTTT. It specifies CASSLGDPFVAFF.